This paragraph reports one T cell receptor beta chain. Qualities for individual bases were not recorded, and no much larger clone is one base off. PBMC were thawed, rested overnight, stained with a GMM-loaded CD1B tetramer, a Live/Dead dye and anti-CD3, and then sorted on a FACS Aria II. C32 glucose monomycolate purified from Rhodococcus equi was loaded onto CD1B tetramers. Before cryopreservation, the PBMC later used for tetramer sorting had been depleted of CD14-expressing monocytes as part of a separate study. From each donor, 75,000 to 100,000 tetramer-negative cells were sorted and analyzed together with the tetramer-positive cells. Antigen-specific T cells were sorted from a handful of healthy South African adults using GMM-loaded CD1B tetramers. From the germline V gene (reference sequence), CDR1 is LNHDA and CDR2 is SQIVND. The CDR3 runs 16 amino acids, cysteine and phenylalanine included. Only the CDR3 part of the read is kept: 48 bases, read in frame from the first base. V drops 3 bases and J drops 6 bases, leaving 15 bases in between.

These data belong to a study of T cells in tuberculosis (dated 2018 in TCRdb). Regarding the study in general: To characterize T cells specific for the mycobacterial lipid antigen glucose monomycolate (GMM), the study used CD1B tetramers together with high-throughput TCR immunosequencing.

Points the paper makes about the study in general: T cells that bind the CD1B-GMM tetramer with low affinity may have been missed by the stringent sort gate.

Because TCR-alpha and TCR-beta chains were sequenced unpaired, no information on chain pairing was available. The immunoSEQ multiplex PCR assay was used to generate TCR libraries, with TCR-beta and/or TCR-alpha/delta assays applied to each sample. The Illumina high-throughput platform was used to sequence the amplified TCR libraries. In the source study's methods: Clustering and dimensionality reduction relied on pairwise TCRdist distances among GMM-specific receptors from T cells that were either sorted ex vivo or expanded in vitro. Sequence motifs defined by gene usage and CDR3 content were checked for enrichment by comparing tetramer-positive and tetramer-negative populations. TCRdb took this table from immuneACCESS and kept in-frame rearrangements with V and J called. Such tables lack part of the clones; where checked against another copy, unresolved V genes explain under half of the gap, and the rest is unexplained. That table is the source of V, J and clone size, and D and trimming were worked out from the DNA. Present in this sample are about 54,000 clones, over 75% of which were seen just once. The top ten clonotypes cover 21% of the sample.

The chain is encoded by TRBV19 joined to TRBJ1-6; the D gene identity is not certain. This receptor was taken from an adult woman with latent tuberculosis. The sample taken for sequencing was CD1b-GMM tetramer-negative cells sorted from PBMCs. What this sample's cell subset or site label stands for: T cells not binding CD1B-GMM tetramer, sorted from same donor. The DNA sequence reads TGTGCCAGTAGTATCTCGCGGACTCGGATTAATTCACCCCTCCACTTT. Its translation is CASSISRTRINSPLHF.